These T cell receptor beta chains were read from a single sample in a study of blood T cell repertoires in COVID-19. The method was immunoSEQ multiplex PCR; TCRdb's version includes in-frame clones alone and lacks a portion of them. The table lists about 260,000 clones, around 89% of them singletons. What was sequenced was peripheral blood. The receptors originated from a woman in her 40s with acute or convalescent COVID-19. Both conserved end residues are part of each CDR3. The D gene is left open where the match is weak. Expanded clones are given a class, and other clones once, few, many or no size at all.

J: TRBJ1-1; D: TRBD1; V: TRBV19; size: -; CDR3: CASSIQILRDRGNTEAFF; DNA: TGTGCCAGTAGTATCCAGATCCTGCGGGACAGGGGGAACACTGAAGCTTTCTTT
J: TRBJ2-5; D: TRBD2; V: TRBV5-4; size: -; CDR3: CASSSRGEETQYF; DNA: TGTGCCAGCAGCTCCCGGGGGGAAGAGACCCAGTACTTC
J: TRBJ1-6; D: -; V: TRBV7-8; size: -; CDR3: CASSPLGGRSYNSPLHF; DNA: TGTGCCAGCAGCCCCCTGGGAGGGAGGTCCTATAATTCACCCCTCCACTTT
J: TRBJ1-6; D: TRBD1; V: TRBV9; size: -; CDR3: CASSDRGSGSPLHF; DNA: TGTGCCAGCAGCGACAGGGGTTCTGGGTCACCCCTCCACTTT
J: TRBJ1-1; D: -; V: TRBV19; size: -; CDR3: CASSPGDRFSGAFF; DNA: TGTGCCAGTAGTCCGGGGGACCGGTTTAGTGGAGCTTTCTTT
J: TRBJ1-6; D: -; V: TRBV19; size: few; CDR3: CASSLPGADNSPLHF; DNA: TGTGCCAGTAGTCTCCCAGGGGCAGATAATTCACCCCTCCACTTT
J: TRBJ2-4; D: -; V: TRBV5-6; size: -; CDR3: CASSLTGSGNIQYF; DNA: TGTGCCAGCAGCTTGACAGGGTCGGGAAACATTCAGTACTTC
J: TRBJ1-4; D: -; V: TRBV7-8; size: -; CDR3: CASSLAADHGATNEKLFF; DNA: TGTGCCAGCAGCTTAGCTGCGGACCACGGGGCAACTAATGAAAAACTGTTTTTT
J: TRBJ2-1; D: -; V: TRBV5-1; size: -; CDR3: CASSLAGGRNEQFF; DNA: TGCGCCAGCAGCCTGGCAGGGGGGAGAAATGAGCAGTTCTTC
J: TRBJ2-3; D: TRBD1; V: TRBV24-1; size: -; CDR3: CATSERDRSTDTQYF; DNA: TGTGCCACCAGTGAACGGGACAGAAGCACAGATACGCAGTATTTT
J: TRBJ2-1; D: -; V: TRBV5-1; size: -; CDR3: CASSLGADTYYNEQFF; DNA: TGCGCCAGCAGCTTGGGTGCGGACACCTACTACAATGAGCAGTTCTTC
J: TRBJ1-1; D: TRBD1; V: TRBV12-5; size: -; CDR3: CASGRQPQGGTEAFF; DNA: TGTGCTAGTGGCCGACAACCACAGGGGGGTACTGAAGCTTTCTTT
J: TRBJ2-4; D: TRBD2; V: TRBV15; size: -; CDR3: CATSTPLLAGVKNIQYF; DNA: TGTGCCACCAGCACGCCCCTACTAGCGGGGGTTAAAAACATTCAGTACTTC
J: TRBJ2-2; D: -; V: TRBV11-3; size: -; CDR3: CASSPRALGELFF; DNA: TGTGCCAGCAGCCCTAGAGCCCTGGGGGAGCTGTTTTTT
J: TRBJ1-1; D: -; V: TRBV6-4; size: -; CDR3: CASSATFGTEAFF; DNA: TGTGCCAGCAGTGCTACCTTCGGGACTGAAGCTTTCTTT
J: TRBJ1-5; D: -; V: TRBV27; size: once; CDR3: CASSPDQGIGNQPQHF; DNA: TGTGCCAGCAGCCCAGACCAGGGGATCGGCAATCAGCCCCAGCATTTT
J: TRBJ2-1; D: -; V: TRBV2; size: -; CDR3: CASSEGRALYNEQFF; DNA: TGTGCCAGCAGTGAGGGCAGGGCCCTCTACAATGAGCAGTTCTTC
J: TRBJ1-6; D: TRBD1; V: TRBV7-8; size: -; CDR3: CASSLAPGTGVGSPLHF; DNA: TGTGCCAGCAGCTTAGCCCCCGGGACAGGGGTTGGGTCACCCCTCCACTTT
J: TRBJ1-2; D: -; V: TRBV11-1; size: -; CDR3: CASSLRQGNGYTF; DNA: TGTGCCAGCAGCTTAAGGCAGGGTAACGGCTACACCTTC
J: TRBJ1-2; D: -; V: TRBV18; size: -; CDR3: CASSLDSRLYGYTF; DNA: TGTGCCAGCTCACTGGACAGCCGCCTCTATGGCTACACCTTC
J: TRBJ2-3; D: TRBD2; V: TRBV4-2; size: -; CDR3: CASSLTYAGGPGTDTQYF; DNA: TGTGCCAGCAGCCTCACGTATGCGGGGGGGCCTGGCACAGATACGCAGTATTTT
J: TRBJ1-5; D: TRBD1; V: TRBV19; size: -; CDR3: CASSMGQNNQPQHF; DNA: TGTGCCAGTAGTATGGGACAGAACAATCAGCCCCAGCATTTT
J: TRBJ2-5; D: -; V: TRBV18; size: few; CDR3: CASSPPSRDSGETQYF; DNA: TGTGCCAGCTCACCGCCGTCGAGGGATTCGGGGGAGACCCAGTACTTC
J: TRBJ2-1; D: -; V: TRBV5-4; size: -; CDR3: CASSLELLRGYNEQFF; DNA: TGTGCCAGCAGCTTGGAGCTCTTAAGGGGGTACAATGAGCAGTTCTTC
J: TRBJ1-1; D: -; V: TRBV5-4; size: few; CDR3: CASSLAGGNTEAFF; DNA: TGTGCCAGCAGCTTGGCCGGGGGGAACACTGAAGCTTTCTTT
J: TRBJ1-3; D: -; V: TRBV30; size: -; CDR3: CAWSVRSQGGNTIYF; DNA: TGTGCCTGGAGTGTACGGTCGCAGGGTGGAAACACCATATATTTT
J: TRBJ1-4; D: -; V: TRBV4-2; size: -; CDR3: CASSQASIGDVSEKLFF; DNA: TGTGCCAGCAGCCAAGCCTCCATCGGGGATGTTAGTGAAAAACTGTTTTTT
J: TRBJ1-6; D: -; V: TRBV25-1; size: -; CDR3: CASSEIRVREDSPLHF; DNA: TGTGCCAGCAGTGAAATCCGGGTCAGGGAGGATTCACCCCTCCACTTT
J: TRBJ1-1; D: -; V: TRBV18; size: -; CDR3: CASSPGDLGTEAFF; DNA: TGTGCCAGCTCACCCGGGGACTTGGGCACTGAAGCTTTCTTT
J: TRBJ2-6; D: TRBD1; V: TRBV9; size: -; CDR3: CASSARTGGNSGANVLTF; DNA: TGTGCCAGCAGCGCTCGGACAGGGGGTAACTCTGGGGCCAACGTCCTGACTTTC
J: TRBJ1-3; D: -; V: TRBV4-1; size: -; CDR3: CASREVAGRRNTIYF; DNA: TGCGCCAGCAGAGAGGTGGCAGGGCGAAGAAACACCATATATTTT
J: TRBJ2-5; D: TRBD1; V: TRBV10-3; size: -; CDR3: CAISLDRAQETQYF; DNA: TGTGCCATCAGTTTGGACAGGGCCCAAGAGACCCAGTACTTC
J: TRBJ1-1; D: TRBD1; V: TRBV6-5; size: few; CDR3: CASSDRGETEAFF; DNA: TGTGCCAGCAGCGACAGGGGTGAAACTGAAGCTTTCTTT
J: TRBJ1-1; D: -; V: TRBV6-1; size: once; CDR3: CASSEAFRAFF; DNA: TGTGCCAGCAGTGAAGCGTTTCGAGCTTTCTTT
J: TRBJ1-5; D: TRBD1; V: TRBV3-1/TRBV3-2; size: -; CDR3: CASSRGQVNNQPQHF; DNA: TGTGCCAGCAGCAGGGGACAGGTAAACAATCAGCCCCAGCATTTT
J: TRBJ1-2; D: -; V: TRBV5-1; size: -; CDR3: CASSLAIDTSYGYTF; DNA: TGCGCCAGCAGCTTGGCCATCGACACGAGCTATGGCTACACCTTC
J: TRBJ2-2; D: -; V: TRBV30; size: once; CDR3: CAWSDSTGELFF; DNA: TGTGCCTGGAGCGATAGTACCGGGGAGCTGTTTTTT
J: TRBJ2-3; D: -; V: TRBV5-1; size: once; CDR3: CASSRSGDTLTDTQYF; DNA: TGCGCCAGCAGCCGGTCAGGGGACACCCTCACAGATACGCAGTATTTT
J: TRBJ1-1; D: -; V: TRBV2; size: -; CDR3: CASRGRLMNTEAFF; DNA: TGTGCCAGCAGGGGCAGATTGATGAACACTGAAGCTTTCTTT
J: TRBJ1-2; D: -; V: TRBV24-1; size: -; CDR3: CATSDWRSGYTF; DNA: TGTGCCACCAGTGATTGGAGAAGTGGCTACACCTTC
J: TRBJ2-1; D: TRBD1; V: TRBV5-1; size: -; CDR3: CASSSQTGNNEQFF; DNA: TGCGCCAGCAGCTCGCAGACAGGGAACAATGAGCAGTTCTTC
J: TRBJ1-2; D: TRBD1; V: TRBV5-1; size: -; CDR3: CASSLGQGIYGYTF; DNA: TGCGCCAGCAGCTTAGGACAGGGGATATATGGCTACACCTTC
J: TRBJ1-5; D: -; V: TRBV4-1; size: -; CDR3: CASSQDRRQPQHF; DNA: TGCGCCAGCAGCCAAGATAGGAGGCAGCCCCAGCATTTT
J: TRBJ1-2; D: TRBD1; V: TRBV30; size: -; CDR3: CAWSVPGQGAIDGYTF; DNA: TGTGCCTGGAGTGTTCCGGGACAGGGGGCGATTGATGGCTACACCTTC
J: TRBJ1-1; D: TRBD1; V: TRBV7-3; size: -; CDR3: CASSTTGGTEAFF; DNA: TGTGCCAGCAGCACCACAGGGGGCACTGAAGCTTTCTTT
J: TRBJ1-3; D: -; V: TRBV7-8; size: -; CDR3: CASSPGWSGNTIYF; DNA: TGTGCCAGCAGCCCCGGGTGGAGCGGAAACACCATATATTTT
J: TRBJ2-5; D: -; V: TRBV3-1/TRBV3-2; size: -; CDR3: CASEELTYPRETQYF; DNA: TGTGCCAGCGAGGAGCTTACGTATCCTCGGGAGACCCAGTACTTC
J: TRBJ1-2; D: -; V: TRBV5-1; size: few; CDR3: CASSLGQGITYGYTF; DNA: TGCGCCAGCAGCTTGGGGCAGGGGATTACCTATGGCTACACCTTC
J: TRBJ2-1; D: TRBD2; V: TRBV5-1; size: once; CDR3: CASSLLAGGHRDEQFF; DNA: TGCGCCAGCAGCTTGCTAGCGGGGGGACACAGGGATGAGCAGTTCTTC